One and the same sample provided the 14 T cell receptor beta chains below, sequenced in a study of OX40 agonist ivuxolimab in advanced cancers. TCRdb keeps only in-frame clones here, not all; method: immunoSEQ multiplex PCR. Of around 57,000 clones in the sample, 75% to 90% were seen once. This specimen consisted of CD4+ or CD8+ T cells sorted from blood, obtained in a trial of the OX40 agonist ivuxolimab. These receptors were collected from an adult with an advanced solid tumor such as melanoma, head and neck, liver or kidney cancer.

As for this clone: Additional DNA sequences in this sample encode the identical CDR3. The V gene is TRBV7-9, the J gene TRBJ1-3, with D unclear. Trimming removed 2 bases at V and 3 bases at J, with 2 bases between. The CDR3 length is 12 residues. Germline CDR1 and CDR2: SEHNR and FQNEAQ (reference sequence). The CDR3 loop reads CASSLSGNTIYF. In DNA form, the CDR3 reads TGTGCCAGCAGCTTAAGTGGAAACACCATATATTTT.

The rearrangement links TRBV7-2 to TRBJ2-2, with D possibly matching TRBD2 (7 bases). This CDR3 region has 16 residues. Germline-derived CDR1 and CDR2 are SGHTA and FQGNSA. The ends were cut back, 7 bases at V and 2 bases at J, with 17 bases in the middle. CDR3 DNA sequence: TGTGCCAGCACTAGGGGGGGACGCATTAACACCGGGGAGCTGTTTTTT. Amino acid sequence: CASTRGGRINTGELFF. Using reference TRBV7-2 and TRBJ2-2 for the parts outside the CDR3, the full variable domain is GAGVSQSPSNKVTEKGKDVELRCDPISGHTALYWYRQSLGQGLEFLIYFQGNSAPDKSGLPSDRFSAERTGGSVSTLTIQRTQQEDSAVYLCASTRGGRINTGELFFGEGSRLTVL.

The chain joins TRBV5-4 to TRBJ2-3, with 7 nucleotides matching TRBD1. Germline CDR1 reads SGHNT; CDR2 reads YYREEE (reference sequence). This CDR3 comprises 13 residues. J gave up 3 bases and V 4 bases, and 2 bases lay outside the gene matches. This CDR3 reads CASSGTVTDTQYF. In DNA, the CDR3 is TGTGCCAGCAGCGGGACAGTTACAGATACGCAGTATTTT.

The V gene is TRBV30, the J gene TRBJ1-2, with 7 bases identical to TRBD1. CDR1 is GTSNPN, CDR2 SVGIG, per germline (reference sequence). The CDR3 totals 14 residues. V was pared by 0 bases and J by 7 bases, with 8 bases of the junction left unmatched. CDR3 amino acids: CAWSVGQVYSGYTF. In DNA, the CDR3 is TGTGCCTGGAGTGTAGGACAGGTCTATAGTGGCTACACCTTC.

This chain links TRBV27 with TRBJ2-2; no firm D call. CDR3 length: 16 amino acids. V was clipped by 9 bases and J by 0 bases, with 17 bases between them. Germline V gene data show CDR1 as MNHEY and CDR2 as SMNVEV (reference sequence). The CDR3 DNA reads TGTGCCAGTTCAACCCGCCCACCTCCGAACACCGGGGAGCTGTTTTTT. Translated, it gives CASSTRPPPNTGELFF.

This chain uses TRBV27 with TRBJ1-5; possible D gene TRBD1, 6 bases. Between the trimmed V and J ends, which lost 7 bases and 0 bases, there was a span of 19 bases. Per germline, CDR1 MNHEY and CDR2 SMNVEV (reference sequence). The CDR3 has 17 amino acids. CDR3 residues: CASTPLGGLGSNQPQHF. The DNA of the CDR3 is TGTGCCAGCACCCCTCTGGGGGGGCTGGGTAGCAATCAGCCCCAGCATTTT.

This clone came up once. J is TRBJ2-3 and V is TRBV19; 8 nucleotides match TRBD2. The CDR3 runs to 17 residues. From germline, CDR1 is LNHDA and CDR2 SQIVND (reference sequence). Losses at the gene ends were 1 base for V and 2 bases for J; bases not matched to a gene: 8. The CDR3 reads CASSIVTSAASTDTQYF. The CDR3 nucleotides read TGTGCCAGTAGTATAGTGACTAGCGCGGCCTCCACAGATACGCAGTATTTT.

The CDR3 loop is CASSPGQGVREQYF. As DNA, the CDR3 is TGTGCCAGTTCCCCGGGACAGGGGGTTCGGGAGCAGTACTTC. The rearrangement joins TRBV19 to TRBJ2-7; 11 nucleotides align to TRBD1. Germline V gene data show CDR1 as LNHDA and CDR2 as SQIVND (reference sequence). V lost 8 bases, J lost 7 bases, and 10 bases stayed unmatched. This CDR3 has 14 residues. Using reference TRBV19 and TRBJ2-7 for the parts outside the CDR3, the full variable domain is DGGITQSPKYLFRKEGQNVTLSCEQNLNHDAMYWYRQDPGQGLRLIYYSQIVNDFQKGDIAEGYSVSREKKESFPLTVTSAQKNPTAFYLCASSPGQGVREQYFGPGTRLTVT.

This rearrangement joins TRBV30 to TRBJ2-5; 7 bases match TRBD2. The CDR3 length is 14 residues. The V segment lost 3 bases and the J segment 5 bases; nucleotides outside the gene matches: 9. The germline V gene has CDR1 GTSNPN and CDR2 SVGIG (reference sequence). This CDR3 is CAWRFQGGSETQYF. The CDR3 coding sequence is TGTGCCTGGAGGTTCCAGGGAGGGTCGGAGACCCAGTACTTC. Drawing the rest from reference TRBV30 and TRBJ2-5, the complete variable domain is SQTIHQWPATLVQPVGSPLSLECTVEGTSNPNLYWYRQAAGRGLQLLFYSVGIGQISSEVPQNLSASRPQDRQFILSSKKLLLSDSGFYLCAWRFQGGSETQYFGPGTRLLVL.

The chain combines TRBV19 with TRBJ2-7; 8 positions match TRBD2. The CDR3 contains 16 residues. CDR1 is LNHDA and CDR2 is SQIVND in the germline V gene (reference sequence). Trimming at V came to 4 bases and at J to 0 bases, leaving 8 bases not matched to a gene. As DNA, the CDR3 is TGTGCCAGTAGTAGGGCACGAGCGGGAGACTCCTACGAGCAGTACTTC. Protein product: CASSRARAGDSYEQYF.

The chain uses TRBV19 and TRBJ1-2; D is unclear. Deletions cut 3 bases from V and 5 bases from J, with 16 bases between. Germline V gives CDR1 LNHDA, CDR2 SQIVND (reference sequence). There are 15 residues in the CDR3. The CDR3 DNA is TGTGCCAGTAGTATTAGATGGGCAGACCGATATGGCTACACCTTC. Translation gives CASSIRWADRYGYTF.

This clone is deemed medium-sized. V gene TRBV9 combines with J gene TRBJ2-3; 8 bases are shared with TRBD2. The length of the CDR3 is 15 residues. Germline loops: CDR1 SGDLS, CDR2 YYNGEE. V trimming: 0 bases; J trimming: 6 bases; junction bases outside the gene matches: 6. Written as DNA, the CDR3 is TGTGCCAGCAGCGTAGCGGGAGGGGCGGGTGATACGCAGTATTTT. The encoded protein is CASSVAGGAGDTQYF.

The chain combines TRBV25-1 with TRBJ2-3, with 9 nucleotides matching TRBD2. V lost 1 base and J lost 2; bases outside the gene matches: 4. Germline assignment: CDR1 MGHDK and CDR2 SYGVNS. The CDR3 loop spans 16 amino acids. The DNA of the CDR3 is TGTGCCAGCAGTGAATCGGGACTAGCTGTCACAGATACGCAGTATTTT. This sequence encodes CASSESGLAVTDTQYF.

This rearrangement joins TRBV11-2 to TRBJ1-4, with unresolved D. V was shortened by 0 bases and J by 0 bases, with 11 bases between the two germline ends. The CDR3 has 17 amino acids. Germline V gene lookup returns CDR1 SGHAT and CDR2 FQNNGV. The CDR3 sequence is CASSLDWARATNEKLFF. Here the CDR3 DNA reads TGTGCCAGCAGCTTAGATTGGGCACGTGCAACTAATGAAAAACTGTTTTTT.